The rows below give T cell receptor beta chains drawn from one sample of a study of CD8+ T cells in alopecia areata. Clones were sequenced by immunoSEQ multiplex PCR, and TCRdb holds only the in-frame ones, with some missing. Of 150,000 or so clones in the sample, about three fifths are singletons; the top ten hold 16%. The source was CD4+ T cells sorted from blood, collected at approximately week 60, from a patient treated with tofacitinib. Receptors originate from a human donor with alopecia areata. Each CDR3 is given with its conserved first and last residue. The order of the fields is CDR3 protein, CDR3 DNA, D gene, V gene, J gene, clone size. A D gene is named only where the DNA matches it firmly. Expanded clones are given a class, and other clones once, few, many or no size at all.

CASSDEQGTKNQPQHF	TGTGCCAGCAGTGACGAACAGGGTACGAAGAATCAGCCCCAGCATTTT	-	TRBV6-1	TRBJ1-5	few
CASSNTGSYYGYTF	TGTGCCAGCAGCAACACAGGGTCCTACTATGGCTACACCTTC	-	TRBV27	TRBJ1-2	-
CASSRSGSRAYEQYF	TGTGCCAGCAGTCGGAGCGGAAGCCGCGCCTACGAGCAGTACTTC	-	TRBV2	TRBJ2-7	-
CATSREGSYGYTF	TGTGCCACCAGCAGAGAAGGGAGCTATGGCTACACCTTC	-	TRBV15	TRBJ1-2	-
CASSIDGDQPQHF	TGTGCCAGTAGTATAGACGGGGATCAGCCCCAGCATTTT	-	TRBV19	TRBJ1-5	-
CASRPGFNQPQHF	TGTGCCAGCAGGCCCGGCTTTAATCAGCCCCAGCATTTT	-	TRBV6-5	TRBJ1-5	-
CATSRGGTDTQYF	TGTGCCACCAGCCGAGGGGGAACAGATACGCAGTATTTT	-	TRBV15	TRBJ2-3	few
CASSLGIPRGIQYF	TGTGCCAGCAGCTTGGGAATTCCCCGTGGCATTCAGTACTTC	-	TRBV5-6	TRBJ2-4	few
CASSQVIDRGGYTF	TGCGCCAGCAGCCAAGTGATAGATAGGGGAGGCTACACCTTC	-	TRBV4-1	TRBJ1-2	-
CASSLDSGYEQYF	TGTGCCAGCAGCTTAGACTCCGGCTACGAGCAGTACTTC	-	TRBV7-9	TRBJ2-7	few
CASSVAFGTIETQYF	TGTGCCAGCAGCGTAGCTTTTGGGACGATAGAGACCCAGTACTTC	-	TRBV9	TRBJ2-5	-
CASSSGTVEEQYF	TGCGCCAGCAGCAGCGGGACAGTAGAAGAGCAGTACTTC	-	TRBV5-1	TRBJ2-7	-
CASSRSAGAQETQYF	TGTGCCAGCAGCCGCTCGGCGGGGGCCCAAGAGACCCAGTACTTC	-	TRBV4-2	TRBJ2-5	-
CASSSQVNEKLFF	TGTGCCAGCAGTAGTCAGGTTAATGAAAAACTGTTTTTT	-	TRBV6-1	TRBJ1-4	-
CASSLWGRVNDGKAFF	TGTGCCAGCAGCTTGTGGGGGCGGGTCAACGATGGGAAAGCTTTCTTT	-	TRBV5-6	TRBJ1-1	-
CASSRDSYQETQYF	TGTGCCAGCAGCAGGGACTCTTACCAAGAGACCCAGTACTTC	-	TRBV7-9	TRBJ2-5	medium-sized
CSVDRSVNTEAFF	TGCAGCGTTGACAGGTCGGTGAACACTGAAGCTTTCTTT	-	TRBV29-1	TRBJ1-1	-
CASSFPGRINYGYTF	TGTGCCAGCAGCTTTCCGGGACGGATAAACTATGGCTACACCTTC	-	TRBV7-9	TRBJ1-2	-
CACLAGGYNEQFF	TGTGCCTGTTTAGCGGGGGGGTACAATGAGCAGTTCTTC	TRBD2	TRBV30	TRBJ2-1	-
CASSQGGRWNTEAFF	TGTGCCAGCAGCCAAGGCGGCCGCTGGAACACTGAAGCTTTCTTT	-	TRBV4-2	TRBJ1-1	-
CASSLSNFYGYTF	TGTGCCAGCAGCTTAAGTAATTTCTATGGCTACACCTTC	-	TRBV7-3	TRBJ1-2	-
CASSQWDTRVEAFF	TGTGCCAGCAGCCAATGGGACACCCGTGTGGAGGCTTTCTTT	-	TRBV5-4	TRBJ1-1	-
CAWRLAGAGTGELFF	TGTGCCTGGAGGCTAGCGGGGGCCGGGACCGGGGAGCTGTTTTTT	TRBD2	TRBV30	TRBJ2-2	-
CSVAGRGVYNEQFF	TGCAGCGTTGCGGGTAGGGGGGTCTACAATGAGCAGTTCTTC	-	TRBV29-1	TRBJ2-1	-
CASSLAGKIPYGYTF	TGTGCCAGCAGCTTAGCGGGGAAGATCCCCTATGGCTACACCTTC	-	TRBV11-2	TRBJ1-2	-
CASSQGSGNYGYTF	TGCGCCAGCAGCCAAGGTTCAGGGAACTATGGCTACACCTTC	-	TRBV4-1	TRBJ1-2	once
CASSLPLGANTEAFF	TGTGCCAGCAGCCTACCTTTGGGAGCAAACACTGAAGCTTTCTTT	-	TRBV9	TRBJ1-1	-
CASSLSGVNTEAFF	TGTGCCAGCAGCCTATCAGGGGTGAACACTGAAGCTTTCTTT	-	TRBV4-2	TRBJ1-1	-